The T cell receptor (beta chain) described here comes from a study of vaccination effects on CD4 cells after COVID-19 (dated 2022 in TCRdb). Background for the entire study: Across the study, the median time from the second dose to post-vaccine sampling was 72 days (range 14 to 241). In both COVID-19 convalescent patients and infection-naive vaccine recipients, the study compared SARS-CoV-2 spike-specific CD4+ TCR repertoires from before mRNA vaccination with those from after it. Altogether, roughly 10 COVID-19 convalescent patients and several SARS-CoV-2-naive healthy vaccine recipients made up the full study. Cultures from other donors in the study were sequenced with the Oncomine TCR Beta short-read assay on an Illumina iSeq 100.

About this clone: The target of this receptor is not known. No qualities accompany the bases; no much larger clone lies one base away.

Taken from cysteine to phenylalanine, the CDR3 has 19 residues. The only DNA kept is the CDR3, 57 bases in frame from the first base. CDR1 and CDR2 are read off the germline V gene as SQVTM and ANQGSEA. Compared with germline, V lacks 3 bases and J lacks 0 bases; bases without a gene match: 11. Library preparation used the immunoSEQ multiplex PCR assay. TCR beta CDR3 sequencing was performed on DNA from the cultured, isolated CD4+ T cells. The authors processed their data as follows. Non-productive TCR sequences were discarded, and reads were trimmed to the CDR3 region, with only CDR3s of 7 or more amino acids retained. The MANAFEST web app was used to identify antigen-specific clonotypes by comparing expansion in peptide wells with expansion in reference cultures. To count as positive, a clone had to show expansion at FDR<0.05 compared with the reference and with all other wells, an odds ratio above 5, and a frequency above 0.1% in two replicate wells. A clonotype was defined as cross-reactive if the clonotype was significantly expanded both in SARS-CoV-2 spike wells and in at least one common cold coronavirus spike condition. CDR3 similarity was assessed by Levenshtein distance with the stringdist R package, and unrooted trees were built with ape in R 3.6.1. Entries here come from immuneACCESS through TCRdb and include only in-frame sequences with V and J called. Some clones fail to appear in such tables; in the studies checked, an unresolved V gene covers under half of the shortfall, and the cause of the remainder is unknown. That table gives V, J and clone size, and the DNA gave D and trimming. The table for this sample lists roughly 27,000 clones; roughly 79% of them were counted only once. Around 6.5% of the sample goes to the ten largest clones.

Overall results and qualifications from the work: Clones induced by infection and clones induced by vaccination both contracted markedly at late timepoints after vaccination, which fits with T cell responses waning over time. In healthy vaccine recipients, vaccine-induced clones were almost all SARS-CoV-2 mono-reactive, with only 1 of 255 cross-reactive with common cold coronaviruses. Limitations of the study were the small number of convalescent patients and the absence of early post-infection timepoints.

To identify antigen-specific CD4+ T cell clonotypes by their expansion, the ViraFEST assay first stimulated PBMC with viral peptide pools and then applied TCR sequencing. After around eleven days of culture, CD4+ T cells were isolated with the EasySep CD4+ T cell isolation kit. Participants received two doses of either the BNT162b2 or the mRNA-1273 mRNA SARS-CoV-2 vaccine. Negative nucleocapsid antibody results before and after vaccination confirmed that the healthy vaccine recipients had no prior SARS-CoV-2 infection. Some 2 million PBMC per well were cultured in IMDM with roughly 5% human AB serum, around 10 IU/ml IL-2 and gentamicin, plus 10 ug/ml peptides. On days 3 and 7, half of the culture medium was replaced with fresh IL-2-containing medium. Each peptide stimulation condition was cultured in triplicate wells unless otherwise noted. Using Ficoll-Paque Plus gradient centrifugation, PBMC were separated from whole blood and then either used fresh or cryopreserved at -140C. The overlapping peptide pools covered the spike proteins of SARS-CoV-2 as well as those of the common cold coronaviruses HCoV-NL63, HCoV-OC43 and HCoV-229E. Genomic DNA was extracted from cultured CD4+ T cells with the QIAamp micro DNA kit.

This TCR was recovered from a human donor who received a COVID-19 vaccine. Some clones in this sample may be carry-over from other donors' samples. The rearranged segments are TRBV29-1 and TRBJ2-1, and TRBD2 matches 13 of the central bases. Material: CD4+ T cells from PBMCs cultured with SARS-CoV-2 spike peptides, obtained after COVID-19 vaccination. The sample's cell subset or site, from its label and the paper: SARS-CoV-2 spike overlapping peptide pool stimulation. The nucleotide sequence reads TGCAGCGTTGAGAGGTTACTAGCGGGGGGGCAAGGCTCCTACAATGAGCAGTTCTTC. Translation gives CSVERLLAGGQGSYNEQFF.